This T cell receptor (beta chain) was retrieved from a study of blood T cell repertoires in COVID-19. Study in general: The United States, Italy and Spain were the sources of the acute and convalescent COVID-19 samples. PBMCs, B-cell-depleted T cells, or T cells were the source of the cDNA or gDNA that made up the material.

Seattle participants joined during active infection and were tracked over time. Data came from immunoSEQ multiplex PCR; TCRdb stores just in-frame clones and leaves some out. The sample yields hundreds of thousands of clones, over 70% seen once. The CDR3 is 13 amino acids. Trimming left V 6 bases short and J 4 bases short, with 9 bases between. Germline V gene lookup returns CDR1 MNHNY and CDR2 SVGAGI (reference sequence). The clonotype comes from a woman aged 50 to 60 with COVID-19, enrolled during active disease. Sequencing input: peripheral blood. The V gene is TRBV6-6, the J gene TRBJ2-2, with D uncertain. This CDR3 is CASRPGSTGELFF. The DNA of the CDR3 is TGTGCCAGCAGACCCGGGTCCACCGGGGAGCTGTTTTTT.